The clone carrying this T cell receptor beta chain has only a few counts. As yet, its antigen is unknown. The data stem from a study of cytomegalovirus exposure and HLA in healthy donors. Study information: Unique TCRs from HLA-typed donors, some 85 million of them, were held in an early data release. The study's findings and limits: Analysis performed later found under 20,000 TCR beta sequences associated with HLA alleles at 0.05 false discovery rate. Later work showed greater clonal expansion in HLA-associated TCR beta chains than in equally common others.

This CDR3 comprises 15 residues. V was cut by 0 bases and J by 0 bases, with 9 bases left in between. Germline V gene sequence: CDR1 SQVTM, CDR2 ANQGSEA. In the PCR, 60 Vbeta and 13 Jbeta primers were used. Profiling relied on immunoSEQ multiplex PCR, and the TCRdb table lists in-frame clones only, not all of them. This table holds about 160,000 clones, around 79% found once. The sequence was obtained from a woman aged 50 to 60 in good health and CMV-seropositive. The chain uses TRBV29-1 and TRBJ2-1; D ambiguous. The specimen was PBMCs. As DNA, the CDR3 is TGCAGCGTTGAAGAGGTCCCGAGCTCCTACAATGAGCAGTTCTTC. Amino acid sequence: CSVEEVPSSYNEQFF.